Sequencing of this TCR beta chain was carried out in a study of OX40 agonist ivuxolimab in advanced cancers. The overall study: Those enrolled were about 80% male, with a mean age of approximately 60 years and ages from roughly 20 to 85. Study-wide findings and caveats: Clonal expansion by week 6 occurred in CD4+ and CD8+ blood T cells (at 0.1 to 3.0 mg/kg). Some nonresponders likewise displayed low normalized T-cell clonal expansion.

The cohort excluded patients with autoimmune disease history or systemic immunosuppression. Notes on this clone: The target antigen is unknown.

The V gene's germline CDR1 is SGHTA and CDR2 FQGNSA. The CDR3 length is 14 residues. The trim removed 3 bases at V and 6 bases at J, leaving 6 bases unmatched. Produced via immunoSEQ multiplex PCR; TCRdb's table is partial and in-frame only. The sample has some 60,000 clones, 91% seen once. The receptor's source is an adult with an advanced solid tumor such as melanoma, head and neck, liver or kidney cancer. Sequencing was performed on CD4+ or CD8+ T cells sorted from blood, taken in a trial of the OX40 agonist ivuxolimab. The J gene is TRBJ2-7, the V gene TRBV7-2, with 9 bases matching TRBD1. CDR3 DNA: TGTGCCAGCAGCTTCCCGGGACAGGGAGGCGAGCAGTACTTC. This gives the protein CASSFPGQGGEQYF.